A single sample gave rise to the 30 T cell receptor beta chains below, sequenced in a study of blood T cell repertoires in COVID-19. Assay used: immunoSEQ multiplex PCR; TCRdb lists only in-frame clones, some missing. The sample holds 35,000 to 45,000 clones, about 88% seen once. The specimen sequenced was peripheral blood. The receptors were sampled from a human donor in a cohort sampled during active COVID-19.

The rearrangement links TRBV3-1 (or the pseudogene TRBV3-2) to TRBJ2-5, with 7 nucleotides matching TRBD2. The J segment lost 5 bases and the V segment lost 4 bases, leaving 10 bases of the junction unmatched. CDR3 length: 15 amino acids. Germline CDR1 LGHDT, CDR2 YNNKEL (reference sequence). CDR3 in DNA: TGTGCCAGCAGCCCCGCTCTAGGGGAGGGCGAGACCCAGTACTTC. Translated: CASSPALGEGETQYF.

The chain joins TRBV5-4 to TRBJ2-5; 9 bases line up with TRBD2. The CDR3 covers 17 residues. The junction had 12 bases not matched to a gene; V was cut back by 4 bases and J by 2 bases. Germline CDR1 and CDR2: SGHNT and YYREEE (reference sequence). CDR3 DNA sequence: TGTGCCAGCAGCACGTTTGTGGGGCGGGGGGGGCAAGAGACCCAGTACTTC. Translation: CASSTFVGRGGQETQYF.

The chain carries TRBV2 and TRBJ1-5; TRBD1 might be the D (6 bases). This CDR3 has 16 amino acids. From germline, CDR1 is SNHLY and CDR2 FYNNEI. V was cut by 6 bases and J by 0 bases, with 15 bases left in between. CDR3 residues: CASRERGGYSNQPQHF. In DNA, the CDR3 is TGTGCCAGCAGAGAAAGGGGGGGGTATAGCAATCAGCCCCAGCATTTT.

This chain uses TRBV6-1 with TRBJ1-1, with D unresolved. Trimming pared 2 bases from V and 1 base from J, leaving 5 bases between. Germline CDR1 MNHNS, CDR2 SASEGT. The CDR3 contains 13 residues. CDR3 sequence (DNA): TGTGCCAGCAGTGAACTCTGGAACACTGAAGCTTTCTTT. This sequence encodes CASSELWNTEAFF.

The chain combines TRBV28 with TRBJ1-2; possibly TRBD1 for D (6 bases). The germline CDR1 and CDR2 sequences are MDHEN and SYDVKM. V was trimmed by 6 bases and J by 7 bases, leaving 15 bases between them. The CDR3 is made up of 13 amino acids. CDR3 nucleotides: TGTGCCAGCAGACAACACAGGGCTGGTGGCTACACCTTC. This translates into CASRQHRAGGYTF.

This clone occurred once. V usage is TRBV6-5 and J usage is TRBJ2-7, with D perhaps matching TRBD1 (5 bases). The ends were cut back, 0 bases at V and 4 bases at J, with 13 bases in the middle. Germline assignment: CDR1 MNHEY and CDR2 SVGAGI. CDR3 size: 15 residues. The CDR3 region is CASSYSSGRAYEQYF. The CDR3 DNA reads as TGTGCCAGCAGTTACTCGAGTGGCAGGGCATACGAGCAGTACTTC.

CDR3 DNA sequence: TGTGCCACCAGCAGAGACGGCTACGAGCAGTACTTC. The encoded protein is CATSRDGYEQYF. The chain employs TRBV15 and TRBJ2-7; D is undetermined. From germline, CDR1 is LNHNV and CDR2 YYDKDF (reference sequence). This CDR3 has 12 amino acids. Between the trimmed V and J ends, which lost 0 bases and 3 bases, there was a span of 3 bases.

The J gene is TRBJ1-6, the V gene TRBV2; 7 bases fit TRBD1. The CDR3 covers 15 residues. CDR1 is SNHLY, CDR2 FYNNEI, per germline. Trimming at V came to 5 bases and at J to 5 bases, leaving 6 bases not matched to a gene. CDR3 loop: CASSPRQGNNSPLHF. CDR3 bases: TGTGCCAGCAGTCCCCGACAGGGAAATAATTCACCCCTCCACTTT.

DNA of the CDR3: TGCGCCAGCAGCCCGGAGACAGGGAAATATAATTCACCCCTCCACTTT. It encodes CASSPETGKYNSPLHF. The chain is built from TRBV5-1 and TRBJ1-6; TRBD1 matches at 7 bases. The CDR3 runs to 16 residues. V shed 4 bases, J shed 4 bases, and the junction held 8 bases outside the gene matches. The germline CDR1 and CDR2 sequences are SGHRS and YFSETQ.

The genes are TRBV3-1 (or the pseudogene TRBV3-2) and TRBJ2-5; TRBD2 is a possible D gene (5 bases). There are 13 residues in the CDR3. The germline V gene has CDR1 LGHDT and CDR2 YNNKEL (reference sequence). The ends were cut back, 5 bases at V and 2 bases at J, with 9 bases in the middle. The CDR3 DNA follows: TGTGCCAGCAGCTACGGACTTCAAGAGACCCAGTACTTC. Its translation is CASSYGLQETQYF.

The chain couples TRBV7-2 to TRBJ2-5; 8 bases match TRBD2. The CDR3 runs to 14 residues. CDR1 SGHTA and CDR2 FQGNSA come from the germline V gene. J was trimmed by 13 bases and V by 2 bases; bases with no gene match: 12. The CDR3 DNA sequence: TGTGCCAGCAGCTTATCCGGGACTAGTGGAGCACCGTACTTC. Translating gives CASSLSGTSGAPYF. Full variable domain (outside the CDR3, taken from reference TRBV7-2 and TRBJ2-5): GAGVSQSPSNKVTEKGKDVELRCDPISGHTALYWYRQSLGQGLEFLIYFQGNSAPDKSGLPSDRFSAERTGGSVSTLTIQRTQQEDSAVYLCASSLSGTSGAPYFGPGTRLLVL.

The rearrangement joins TRBV4-1 to TRBJ1-2; 7 bases match TRBD1. This CDR3 spans 14 amino acids. With 4 bases clipped from V and 4 bases from J, the junction kept 6 bases outside the gene matches. Germline assignment: CDR1 MGHRA and CDR2 YSYEKL. The CDR3 coding sequence is TGCGCCAGCAGCCGAACCGGGACAGTCTATGGCTACACCTTC. Amino acid sequence: CASSRTGTVYGYTF.

V gene TRBV6-5 combines with J gene TRBJ1-6, with 9 bases that match TRBD1. From germline, CDR1 is MNHEY and CDR2 SVGAGI. There are 14 residues in the CDR3. The V and J ends lost 5 bases and 6 bases, in that order; junction bases with no gene match: 2. The CDR3 spells CASSRQGVNSPLHF. The CDR3 coding sequence is TGTGCCAGCAGTCGACAGGGGGTTAATTCACCCCTCCACTTT.

V is TRBV4-1 and J is TRBJ2-7; maybe TRBD2 (8 bases). The germline CDR1 and CDR2 sequences are MGHRA and YSYEKL. The CDR3 is 16 residues long. The V end was cut by 0 bases, the J end by 7 bases, with 19 bases between. For the CDR3, the DNA is TGCGCCAGCAGCCAAGATAGACCGGGAGGGGGCCGGGAGCAGTACTTC. Translating it yields CASSQDRPGGGREQYF.

Concerning this clone itself: The sample carries other DNA sequences with the same CDR3. The chain couples TRBV4-1 to TRBJ2-3; TRBD1 matches at 10 bases. Germline CDR1 and CDR2: MGHRA and YSYEKL. Trimming cost V 4 bases and J 3 bases; bases outside gene matches: 10. The CDR3 has 17 amino acids. Here the CDR3 reads CASSLRIMGQGTDTQYF. CDR3 DNA sequence: TGCGCCAGCAGCCTTCGCATAATGGGACAGGGGACAGATACGCAGTATTTT.

The DNA for the CDR3 is TGTGCCAGCAGTAATGGGCAGGGGGCGCGGTACGAGCAGTACTTC. Translated: CASSNGQGARYEQYF. The chain is built from TRBV28 and TRBJ2-7; 8 bases fit TRBD1. This CDR3 region has 15 residues. Germline V gene sequence: CDR1 MDHEN, CDR2 SYDVKM. With V trimmed by 5 bases and J by 4 bases, 10 bases remained unmatched.

In this sample, this clone turned up once. V usage is TRBV5-5 and J usage is TRBJ1-4; D unclear. The CDR3 consists of 13 residues. V was clipped by 3 bases and J by 3 bases, with 6 bases between them. CDR1 and CDR2 from the germline V gene are SGHKS and YYEKEE (reference sequence). The CDR3 nucleotides are TGTGCCAGCAGCTCGGGTTCTAATGAAAAACTGTTTTTT. As protein: CASSSGSNEKLFF.

The chain joins TRBV5-4 to TRBJ2-3; TRBD2 might be the D (6 bases). CDR1 is SGHNT, CDR2 YYREEE, per germline (reference sequence). The V gene lost 0 bases and the J gene lost 0 bases, with 8 bases spanning the gap. This CDR3 has 15 residues. The CDR3 DNA reads TGTGCCAGCAGCTTGGGGGGGACTAGCACAGATACGCAGTATTTT. Translation gives CASSLGGTSTDTQYF.

The V and J genes are TRBV7-9 and TRBJ2-1; TRBD1 might be the D (6 bases). V lost 10 bases to trimming and J lost 3 bases, with 13 bases between them. The CDR3 covers 13 residues. The V gene's germline CDR1 is SEHNR and CDR2 FQNEAQ (reference sequence). CDR3: CATGQFFYNEQFF. For the CDR3, the DNA is TGTGCCACCGGACAGTTTTTCTACAATGAGCAGTTCTTC.

This clone was detected only a few times. V usage is TRBV6-1 and J usage is TRBJ1-3, with unresolved D. CDR1 and CDR2 (germline): MNHNS, SASEGT. Trimming pared 2 bases from V and 2 bases from J, leaving 13 bases between. This CDR3 has 16 amino acids. The chain's CDR3 is CASSESPGGTGNTIYF. The CDR3 DNA reads as TGTGCCAGCAGTGAATCCCCAGGCGGGACTGGAAACACCATATATTTT.

The gene calls are TRBV19 and TRBJ2-6; TRBD2 matches at 7 bases. Germline loops: CDR1 LNHDA, CDR2 SQIVND (reference sequence). The V segment lost 7 bases and the J segment 0 bases; nucleotides outside the gene matches: 6. This CDR3 comprises 16 residues. The CDR3 nucleotides read TGTGCCAGTACTAGCGGTATTATCTCTGGGGCCAACGTCCTGACTTTC. Its translation is CASTSGIISGANVLTF. The full variable domain, its missing parts supplied by reference TRBV19 and TRBJ2-6, is DGGITQSPKYLFRKEGQNVTLSCEQNLNHDAMYWYRQDPGQGLRLIYYSQIVNDFQKGDIAEGYSVSREKKESFPLTVTSAQKNPTAFYLCASTSGIISGANVLTFGAGSRLTVL.

The CDR3: CASMSWSSGNTIYF. Written as DNA, the CDR3 is TGTGCCAGTATGTCTTGGAGCTCTGGAAACACCATATATTTT. The chain uses TRBV19 and TRBJ1-3; D unresolved. Between the trimmed V and J ends, which lost 7 bases and 0 bases, there was a span of 10 bases. The germline CDR1 and CDR2 sequences are LNHDA and SQIVND (reference sequence). There are 14 residues in the CDR3.

The chain couples TRBV28 to TRBJ1-1; D is possibly TRBD1 (5 bases). V dropped 5 bases and J dropped 4 bases, with 17 bases sitting between them. The germline V gene encodes CDR1 MDHEN and CDR2 SYDVKM. The CDR3 runs 15 residues. The CDR3 here is CASSHAGGGGTEAFF. CDR3 DNA sequence: TGTGCCAGCAGTCACGCCGGGGGGGGAGGCACTGAAGCTTTCTTT.

The V and J genes are TRBV19 and TRBJ1-2, with 7 bases aligning to TRBD1. The CDR3 totals 15 residues. Losses at the gene ends were 9 bases for V and 4 bases for J; bases not matched to a gene: 14. Looked up from germline, CDR1 is LNHDA and CDR2 is SQIVND (reference sequence). The CDR3 loop is CASVRRDRRRYGYTF. The CDR3 coding sequence is TGTGCCAGCGTTCGCCGGGACAGACGTCGCTATGGCTACACCTTC. The full variable domain, with the rest looked up from reference TRBV19 and TRBJ1-2, is DGGITQSPKYLFRKEGQNVTLSCEQNLNHDAMYWYRQDPGQGLRLIYYSQIVNDFQKGDIAEGYSVSREKKESFPLTVTSAQKNPTAFYLCASVRRDRRRYGYTFGSGTRLTVV.

This clone was found once. The rearrangement links TRBV6-1 to TRBJ2-7; tentatively, D is TRBD2 (6 bases). The germline V gene encodes CDR1 MNHNS and CDR2 SASEGT. The ends were cut back, 1 base at V and 4 bases at J, with 17 bases in the middle. This CDR3 is 16 amino acids long. The CDR3 DNA is TGTGCCAGCAGTGAAGGGGACGTACTTGGGGGGTACGAGCAGTACTTC. Its translation: CASSEGDVLGGYEQYF.

This clone is medium-sized within its sample. The V call is TRBV19, the J call TRBJ1-2; 7 nucleotides line up with TRBD1. Per the germline V gene, CDR1 is LNHDA and CDR2 is SQIVND (reference sequence). This CDR3 has 14 residues. V trimming: 3 bases; J trimming: 8 bases; junction bases outside the gene matches: 9. CDR3 nucleotides: TGTGCCAGTAGTATGCCGACAGGGACTGGGGGCTACACCTTC. Translated, it gives CASSMPTGTGGYTF.

A single count supports this clone. The CDR3 loop reads CASTPTLSGTEAFF. CDR3 nucleotide sequence: TGCGCCAGCACCCCCACACTCTCGGGTACTGAAGCTTTCTTT. V usage is TRBV5-1 and J usage is TRBJ1-1, with D hard to call. The germline gives CDR1 SGHRS, CDR2 YFSETQ. The germline V and J ends were trimmed by 6 bases and 5 bases, with 17 bases remaining between them. This CDR3 region has 14 residues.

This chain connects TRBV7-8 to TRBJ2-3, with a tentative D call TRBD2 (5 bases). Per the germline V gene, CDR1 is SGHVS and CDR2 is FQNEAQ. The CDR3 contains 13 residues. Deletions cut 6 bases from V and 1 base from J, with 8 bases between. The CDR3 DNA is TGTGCCAGCAGTCAAGCGGGCACAGATACGCAGTATTTT. Translation: CASSQAGTDTQYF. The full variable domain, rest sourced from reference TRBV7-8 and TRBJ2-3, is GAGVSQSPRYKVAKRGQDVALRCDPISGHVSLFWYQQALGQGPEFLTYFQNEAQLDKSGLPSDRFFAERPEGSVSTLKIQRTQQEDSAVYLCASSQAGTDTQYFGPGTRLTVL.

The chain uses TRBV4-2 and TRBJ1-5, with 9 bases aligning to TRBD1. Germline trimming cut 1 base from V and 2 bases from J; bases unmatched to any gene: 6. The CDR3 has 17 amino acids. Per the germline V gene, CDR1 is LGHNA and CDR2 is YNFKEQ. This CDR3 reads CASSQGGTGWGNQPQHF. As DNA, the CDR3 is TGTGCCAGCAGCCAAGGCGGGACAGGGTGGGGCAATCAGCCCCAGCATTTT.

This clone appeared once. The J gene is TRBJ2-3, the V gene TRBV5-6; D is unclear. Trimming took 4 bases from V and 2 from J, leaving 5 bases between them. The CDR3 is 12 residues long. Per the germline V gene, CDR1 is SGHDT and CDR2 is YYEEEE. The CDR3 DNA reads as TGTGCCAGCAGCATCATCACAGATACGCAGTATTTT. It encodes CASSIITDTQYF.